The following is a T cell receptor beta chain sequence with its context. As handled by the study authors: Estimates of nucleated cell counts were drawn from the amplification of reference gene primers. Only in-frame clones appear in the TCRdb table, and some are missing; sequencing was by immunoSEQ multiplex PCR. Clone size and V and J calls were adopted from that table, with D and trimming inferred from the DNA. The sample lists approximately 280,000 clones; around 80% were seen once. The data were obtained in a study of blood T cell repertoires in COVID-19. This CDR3 contains 15 residues. Germline CDR1 reads SGHRS; CDR2 reads YFSETQ.

The chain is built from TRBV5-1 and TRBJ2-5; the match to TRBD1 covers 8 bases. The J call may be in error: the DNA end matches TRBJ2-7 better. Sequenced material: PBMCs or T cells enriched from blood (not recorded which). This TCR derives from a man aged 35-49 years who had been exposed to COVID-19. CDR3 DNA sequence: TGCGCCAGCAGCTCGACCGGACAGGGAAGCTACGAGCAGTACTTC. This translates into CASSSTGQGSYEQYF.